Presented here are 23 T cell receptor beta chains from one specimen sequenced in a study of sequential checkpoint blockade in melanoma (dated by TCRdb to the late 2010s). Preparation of the library involved the immunoSEQ multiplex PCR assay. Not all clones reach the TCRdb copy of this immuneACCESS table, which keeps in-frame sequences only. Checked studies attribute under half of the gap to unresolved V genes and leave the rest unexplained. The sample contains more than 35,000 clones, around nine tenths of them found a single time. The ten largest make up around 12% of the sample. The treatment or condition label, as the study defines it: randomized to nivolumab then ipilimumab (arm A) or the reverse (arm B). Sample: CD8+ T cells sorted from blood (inferred from file names), taken from a patient given nivolumab and ipilimumab in sequence. These TCRs come from a human donor with melanoma.

V and J are TRBV4-1 and TRBJ2-5, with 13 nucleotides matching TRBD2. Trimming at V came to 1 base and at J to 1 base, leaving 3 bases not matched to a gene. The germline V gene encodes CDR1 MGHRA and CDR2 YSYEKL. This CDR3 region has 17 residues. The CDR3 spells CASSQGTSGGFQETQYF. The CDR3 coding sequence is TGCGCCAGCAGCCAAGGGACTAGCGGGGGATTCCAAGAGACCCAGTACTTC.

V usage is TRBV10-1 and J usage is TRBJ1-1; 10 nucleotides match TRBD1. CDR1 is WNHNN and CDR2 is SYGVQD in the germline V gene (reference sequence). The CDR3 loop spans 15 amino acids. Losses at the gene ends were 3 bases for V and 5 bases for J; bases not matched to a gene: 6. The CDR3 spells CASSESGQGYTEAFF. The CDR3 nucleotides are TGCGCCAGCAGTGAATCGGGACAGGGGTATACTGAAGCTTTCTTT.

The V call is TRBV7-2, the J call TRBJ2-2, with D possibly matching TRBD2 (6 bases). V lost 3 bases, J lost 0 bases, and 8 bases lay in between. CDR3 length: 15 amino acids. Looked up from germline, CDR1 is SGHTA and CDR2 is FQGNSA. The CDR3 protein is CASSFTGANTGELFF. The DNA of the CDR3 is TGTGCCAGCAGCTTTACGGGAGCGAACACCGGGGAGCTGTTTTTT.

The sample holds one count of this clone. Other DNA sequences in the same sample also yield this CDR3. The genes are TRBV27 and TRBJ2-7; 12 bases align to TRBD1. CDR3 length: 14 amino acids. CDR1 is MNHEY and CDR2 is SMNVEV in the germline V gene (reference sequence). With V trimmed by 6 bases and J by 4 bases, 4 bases remained unmatched. CDR3 in DNA: TGTGCCAGCAGCTGGGGACAGGGGGCATACGAGCAGTACTTC. Protein product: CASSWGQGAYEQYF.

This clone came up once. The gene calls are TRBV5-1 and TRBJ2-1; TRBD2 is a possible D gene (5 bases). The CDR3 spans 15 residues. Deletions cut 6 bases from V and 0 bases from J, with 13 bases between. Germline CDR1 reads SGHRS; CDR2 reads YFSETQ. CDR3 sequence: CASTMDRDSYNEQFF. The DNA for the CDR3 is TGCGCCAGCACCATGGACCGGGACTCCTACAATGAGCAGTTCTTC.

The chain combines TRBV4-2 with TRBJ2-2; D gene ambiguous. Germline V CDR1 and CDR2: LGHNA, YNFKEQ. The CDR3 spans 15 residues. V was shortened by 3 bases and J by 0 bases, with 8 bases between the two germline ends. CDR3 sequence (DNA): TGTGCCAGCAGCCACTACTACGCGAACACCGGGGAGCTGTTTTTT. It is translated as CASSHYYANTGELFF.

V usage is TRBV27 and J usage is TRBJ2-2; TRBD2 is a possible D gene (5 bases). CDR3 length equals 17 residues. V lost 0 bases to trimming and J lost 0 bases, with 11 bases between them. The germline V gene encodes CDR1 MNHEY and CDR2 SMNVEV (reference sequence). CDR3 region: CASSLSPPSTNTGELFF. In DNA form, the CDR3 reads TGTGCCAGCAGTTTATCACCTCCTAGCACGAACACCGGGGAGCTGTTTTTT.

The genes are TRBV25-1 and TRBJ1-2; D possibly corresponds to TRBD1 (6 bases). The length of the CDR3 is 13 residues. V was pared by 8 bases and J by 0 bases, with 10 bases between. Per the germline V gene, CDR1 is MGHDK and CDR2 is SYGVNS. Written as DNA, the CDR3 is TGTGCCAGCGAAGGGACAACTAACTATGGCTACACCTTC. It translates to CASEGTTNYGYTF.

The V gene is TRBV20-1, the J gene TRBJ2-5; no clear D. This CDR3 has 11 residues. CDR1 is DFQATT, CDR2 SNEGSKA, per germline (reference sequence). The CDR3 DNA reads as TGCAGGTCTCAGTACCAAGAGACCCAGTACTTC. Its protein product is CRSQYQETQYF.

J is TRBJ2-5 and V is TRBV27, with no clear D. The CDR3 sequence is 12 residues long. CDR1 and CDR2 (germline): MNHEY, SMNVEV (reference sequence). The V gene lost 2 bases and the J gene lost 5 bases, with 6 bases spanning the gap. CDR3 in amino acids: CASSLIEETQYF. The CDR3 coding sequence is TGTGCCAGCAGTTTAATTGAGGAGACCCAGTACTTC.

The gene calls are TRBV19 and TRBJ1-1, with 7 nucleotides matching TRBD1. There are 16 residues in the CDR3. In germline, CDR1 is LNHDA, CDR2 SQIVND (reference sequence). V lost 1 base and J lost 3; bases outside the gene matches: 8. The CDR3 nucleotides are TGTGCCAGTAGTATAGGGACAGGCCGCCGACACACTGAAGCTTTCTTT. Protein: CASSIGTGRRHTEAFF.

J is TRBJ2-5 and V is TRBV5-4; 10 bases align to TRBD2. The J call may be mistaken, given a closer DNA end match to TRBJ2-7. CDR1 is SGHNT, CDR2 YYREEE, per germline (reference sequence). The CDR3 consists of 15 residues. The CDR3 spells CASRGPGTSAYEQYF. DNA of the CDR3: TGTGCCAGCAGAGGCCCGGGGACTAGCGCATACGAGCAGTACTTC.

This chain connects TRBV5-1 to TRBJ2-2; no clear D gene. CDR3 length: 13 residues. V dropped 6 bases and J dropped 1 base, with 7 bases sitting between them. The V gene's germline CDR1 is SGHRS and CDR2 YFSETQ. CDR3 nucleotide sequence: TGCGCCAGCATTCAGGTGAACACCGGGGAGCTGTTTTTT. Its protein is CASIQVNTGELFF.

This clone was seen more than once but under ten times. Its ends do not fully match the called genes, so a read error is possible. V gene TRBV19 combines with J gene TRBJ1-2; 8 nucleotides match TRBD1. Germline V gene lookup returns CDR1 LNHDA and CDR2 SQIVND (reference sequence). This CDR3 contains 16 residues. The CDR3 sequence is CVSRGIQGGSNYGYTF. CDR3 sequence (DNA): TGTGTCAGTAGGGGGATACAGGGGGGGTCTAACTATGGCTACACCTTC. The entire variable domain, with the rest obtained from reference TRBV19 and TRBJ1-2, is as follows: DGGITQSPKYLFRKEGQNVTLSCEQNLNHDAMYWYRQDPGQGLRLIYYSQIVNDFQKGDIAEGYSVSREKKESFPLTVTSAQKNPTAFYLCVSRGIQGGSNYGYTFGSGTRLTVV.

This chain connects TRBV4-1 to TRBJ2-1; TRBD2 matches 11 bases. Trimming at V came to 4 bases and at J to 0 bases, leaving 2 bases not matched to a gene. The germline V gene encodes CDR1 MGHRA and CDR2 YSYEKL. The CDR3 totals 16 residues. The CDR3 loop reads CASSPGTSGSYNEQFF. The CDR3, as DNA: TGCGCCAGCAGCCCCGGGACTAGCGGCTCCTACAATGAGCAGTTCTTC.

This clone was found a few times. The chain is built from TRBV13 and TRBJ2-7; 8 bases agree with TRBD2. V was clipped by 5 bases and J by 2 bases; unmatched bases: 8. The CDR3 sequence is 15 residues long. Germline values: CDR1 PRHDT, CDR2 FYEKMQ (reference sequence). CDR3 region: CASSGLLADTYEQYV. The CDR3 nucleotides read TGTGCCAGCAGCGGACTACTAGCGGACACCTACGAGCAGTACGTC.

V usage is TRBV27 and J usage is TRBJ2-5, with D perhaps TRBD1 (5 bases). The J call may not be correct, given that the DNA end is closer to TRBJ2-7. CDR1 is MNHEY and CDR2 is SMNVEV in the germline V gene (reference sequence). CDR3 length: 13 residues. CDR3 sequence (DNA): TGTGCCAGCAGTTTCCAGGGTCACTACGAGCAGTACTTC. Protein product: CASSFQGHYEQYF.

The chain has TRBV13 and TRBJ2-6, with D maybe TRBD2 (5 bases). V lost 1 base and J 2 bases, leaving 18 bases between the germline ends. CDR1 is PRHDT, CDR2 FYEKMQ, per germline (reference sequence). The CDR3 totals 19 residues. CDR3 residues: CASSLVAGSLPAGANVLTF. Written as DNA, the CDR3 is TGTGCCAGCAGCTTAGTGGCGGGCTCTCTTCCCGCTGGGGCCAACGTCCTGACTTTC.

The chain combines TRBV7-9 with TRBJ2-7; 7 positions agree with TRBD2. V lost 3 bases and J lost 4; bases outside the gene matches: 12. The CDR3 covers 16 residues. Germline CDR1 reads SEHNR; CDR2 reads FQNEAQ (reference sequence). The CDR3 spells CASSFADRLAFYEQYF. DNA for the CDR3: TGTGCCAGCAGCTTCGCCGATCGACTAGCCTTTTACGAGCAGTACTTC. The full variable domain, its missing parts supplied by reference TRBV7-9 and TRBJ2-7, is DTGVSQNPRHKITKRGQNVTFRCDPISEHNRLYWYRQTLGQGPEFLTYFQNEAQLEKSRLLSDRFSAERPKGSFSTLEIQRTEQGDSAMYLCASSFADRLAFYEQYFGPGTRLTVT.

This rearrangement joins TRBV6-5 to TRBJ2-5; possibly TRBD1 for D (6 bases). The J call is in doubt because the DNA end fits TRBJ2-7 better. There are 15 residues in the CDR3. CDR1 is MNHEY, CDR2 SVGAGI, per germline. CDR3 nucleotides: TGTGCCAGCAGTCCTGCCGGGACAAAAAGTTACGAGCAGTACTTC. It translates to CASSPAGTKSYEQYF.

V usage is TRBV27 and J usage is TRBJ2-1; 9 bases fit TRBD2. The CDR3 is 17 residues long. The V segment lost 0 bases and the J segment 0 bases; nucleotides outside the gene matches: 3. CDR1 MNHEY and CDR2 SMNVEV come from the germline V gene (reference sequence). The CDR3 DNA reads TGTGCCAGCAGTTTATCTAGTAGCGGGAGCTCCTACAATGAGCAGTTCTTC. Its translation: CASSLSSSGSSYNEQFF.

The rearrangement joins TRBV7-9 to TRBJ2-5; 9 bases are shared with TRBD2. The CDR3 length is 14 residues. V trimming: 3 bases; J trimming: 6 bases; junction bases outside the gene matches: 5. The germline gives CDR1 SEHNR, CDR2 FQNEAQ (reference sequence). The CDR3 DNA sequence: TGTGCCAGCAGCTTCATAGCGGGAGTCCAGACCCAGTACTTC. Translated: CASSFIAGVQTQYF.

The gene calls are TRBV5-6 and TRBJ2-4, with TRBD2 matching 10 bases. This CDR3 spans 18 amino acids. V was pared by 2 bases and J by 1 base, with 9 bases of the junction left unmatched. Germline V gene data show CDR1 as SGHDT and CDR2 as YYEEEE. The CDR3 here is CASSLAAGGAGAKNIQYF. CDR3 DNA sequence: TGTGCCAGCAGCTTAGCAGCGGGAGGGGCCGGGGCCAAAAACATTCAGTACTTC.